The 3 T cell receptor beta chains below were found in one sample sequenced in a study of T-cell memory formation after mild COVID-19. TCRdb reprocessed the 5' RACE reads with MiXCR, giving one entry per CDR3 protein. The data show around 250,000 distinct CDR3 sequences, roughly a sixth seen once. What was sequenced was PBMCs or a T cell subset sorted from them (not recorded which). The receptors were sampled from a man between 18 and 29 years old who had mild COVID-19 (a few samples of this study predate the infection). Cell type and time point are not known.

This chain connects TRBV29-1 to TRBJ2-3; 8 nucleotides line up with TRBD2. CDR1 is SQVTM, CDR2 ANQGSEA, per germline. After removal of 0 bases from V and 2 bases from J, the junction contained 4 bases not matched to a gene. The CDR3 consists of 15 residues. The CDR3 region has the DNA TGCAGCGTTGAAGAGCGGGGGGTACTCACAGATACGCAGTATTTT. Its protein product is CSVEERGVLTDTQYF.

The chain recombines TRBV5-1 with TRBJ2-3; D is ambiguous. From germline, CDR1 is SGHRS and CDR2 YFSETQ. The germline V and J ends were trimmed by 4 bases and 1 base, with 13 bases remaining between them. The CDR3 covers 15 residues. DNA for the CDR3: TGCGCCAGCAGCCCGTTGTTTGGGGGCACAGATACGCAGTATTTT. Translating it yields CASSPLFGGTDTQYF.

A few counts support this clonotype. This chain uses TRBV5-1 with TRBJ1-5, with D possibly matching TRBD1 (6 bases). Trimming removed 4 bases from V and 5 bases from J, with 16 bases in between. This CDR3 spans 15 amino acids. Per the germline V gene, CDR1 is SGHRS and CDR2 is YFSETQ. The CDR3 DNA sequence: TGCGCCAGCAGCCCCGGTACAGGGTTGTATCAGCCCCAGCATTTT. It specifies CASSPGTGLYQPQHF.